This passage covers 23 T cell receptor beta chains from one sample sequenced in a study of T cells in Graves' hyperthyroidism and ophthalmopathy. The TCR beta CDR3 regions underwent amplification using RNA transcripts as the source. The HTBI set primed first-round TCR CDR3 RT-PCR. TCRdb redid the calling of the multiplex PCR reads with MiXCR, one entry per CDR3 protein. The data show approximately 560,000 distinct CDR3 sequences, with around 42% seen just once and 8.2% held by the top ten. The sequencing sample was made of peripheral blood or thyroid tissue (not recorded which). Receptors originate from a woman between 18 and 29 years old with Graves' hyperthyroidism.

This clonotype occurred a few times. The rearrangement joins TRBV20-1 to TRBJ1-2; possible D gene TRBD1, 6 bases. CDR1 and CDR2 from the germline V gene are DFQATT and SNEGSKA (reference sequence). The CDR3 has 12 amino acids. Trimming removed 6 bases at V and 12 bases at J, with 20 bases between. The CDR3 nucleotides are TGCAGTGCCTTGAGCGCAGGGGAAGACAACACCTTC. Protein sequence: CSALSAGEDNTF.

The CDR3 region has the DNA TGTGCCAGCAGCCAAGATAAGGGGACAGGGGGCTACGAGCAGTACTTC. Its translation: CASSQDKGTGGYEQYF. This sequence joins TRBV7-9 and TRBJ2-7; 11 bases map to TRBD1. With 5 bases clipped from V and 3 bases from J, the junction kept 9 bases outside the gene matches. The CDR3 runs to 16 residues. Germline V gene sequence: CDR1 SEHNR, CDR2 FQNEAQ (reference sequence).

This clonotype was seen a handful of times. V is TRBV15 and J is TRBJ2-5; 12 bases align to TRBD2. Germline lookup yields CDR1 LNHNV and CDR2 YYDKDF (reference sequence). The ends lost 4 bases at V and 3 bases at J; junction bases unmatched: 9. The CDR3 spans 17 residues. The CDR3, as DNA: TGTGCCACCAGCACCACCCCCCGACTAGCGGGAGAAGAGACCCAGTACTTC. Protein product: CATSTTPRLAGEETQYF.

The chain uses TRBV9 and TRBJ2-7; D not certain. The ends were cut back, 6 bases at V and 0 bases at J, with 10 bases in the middle. Germline CDR1 and CDR2: SGDLS and YYNGEE. The CDR3 runs 13 residues. The CDR3 spells CASTAPRSYEQYF. The CDR3 DNA reads TGTGCCAGCACCGCTCCCCGCTCCTACGAGCAGTACTTC.

J is TRBJ2-7 and V is TRBV7-6; TRBD1 is a possible D gene (6 bases). Germline V gene data show CDR1 as SGHVS and CDR2 as FNYEAQ. The CDR3 is 15 amino acids. The V end was cut by 8 bases, the J end by 0 bases, with 17 bases between. The CDR3 nucleotides are TGTGCCAGCTCCTTGGGGGCAGCCATCTCCTACGAGCAGTACTTC. Translation: CASSLGAAISYEQYF.

This clonotype has more than one count but fewer than ten. The chain uses TRBV10-3 and TRBJ1-4; possible D gene TRBD1, 5 bases. Germline V lookup: CDR1 ENHRY, CDR2 SYGVKD. The CDR3 has 14 residues. Trimming removed 10 bases from V and 3 bases from J, with 15 bases in between. CDR3 DNA: TGTGCCAGCGCCGCAGGGAGGGCTAATGAAAAACTGTTTTTT. Protein sequence: CASAAGRANEKLFF.

Points on this clonotype: This may stem from a read error, because a much larger clone lies one nucleotide away. V gene TRBV7-3 combines with J gene TRBJ1-2; no reliable D call. Trimming cost V 2 bases and J 7 bases, with 8 bases left between them. From germline, CDR1 is SGHTA and CDR2 FQGTGA. The CDR3 consists of 12 residues. The CDR3 sequence: CASSLHSSGYTF. CDR3 sequence (DNA): TGTGCCAGCAGCTTACACAGCTCTGGCTACACCTTC.

The chain uses TRBV5-8 and TRBJ1-2; 8 bases are shared with TRBD1. The CDR3 contains 14 residues. The V segment lost 4 bases and the J segment 3 bases; nucleotides outside the gene matches: 5. Germline-derived CDR1 and CDR2 are SGHTS and YDEGEE. This CDR3 reads CASSDNRGDYGYTF. CDR3 bases: TGTGCCAGCAGCGACAACAGGGGGGACTATGGCTACACCTTC.

The genes are TRBV15 and TRBJ1-6; 10 bases are shared with TRBD1. In germline, CDR1 is LNHNV, CDR2 YYDKDF (reference sequence). This CDR3 comprises 15 residues. The trim removed 3 bases at V and 6 bases at J, leaving 2 bases unmatched. The CDR3 region is CATSSWDRGNSPLHF. The CDR3 DNA reads as TGTGCCACCAGCAGTTGGGACAGGGGTAATTCACCCCTCCACTTT.

As regards this clonotype: A much larger clone is a single base away; this may be a read error. CDR3 in DNA: TGTGACAGCAGCCTTAGCGGCAGAAGCAATCAGCCCCAGCATTTT. It translates to CDSSLSGRSNQPQHF. The rearrangement joins TRBV19 to TRBJ1-5; D is unclear. The CDR3 has 15 amino acids. Germline assignment: CDR1 LNHDA and CDR2 SQIVND (reference sequence).

This clonotype was seen only once. This sequence joins TRBV29-1 and TRBJ1-6, with 9 nucleotides matching TRBD1. The junction had 12 bases not matched to a gene; V was cut back by 8 bases and J by 10 bases. This CDR3 is built from 14 residues. The germline CDR1 and CDR2 sequences are SQVTM and ANQGSEA. CDR3 in amino acids: CSSYSGQGSSPLHF. CDR3 bases: TGCAGCAGTTACTCGGGACAGGGAAGCTCACCCCTCCACTTT.

The genes are TRBV7-2 and TRBJ1-5; D uncertain. Trimming removed 1 base at V and 2 bases at J, with 12 bases between. There are 16 residues in the CDR3. Germline V gene lookup returns CDR1 SGHTA and CDR2 FQGNSA. CDR3 protein: CASSLEGLNGNQPQHF. In DNA, the CDR3 is TGTGCCAGCAGCTTAGAAGGTTTGAATGGCAATCAGCCCCAGCATTTT.

This chain uses TRBV2 with TRBJ2-3, with a possible D match to TRBD2 (6 bases). The V gene lost 3 bases and the J gene lost 7 bases, with 17 bases spanning the gap. This CDR3 comprises 15 residues. The germline gives CDR1 SNHLY, CDR2 FYNNEI. DNA for the CDR3: TGTGCCAGCAGTGACGGGCGGGCCAGGGACTATACGCAGTATTTT. This gives the protein CASSDGRARDYTQYF.

This clonotype was seen only once. The CDR3 DNA reads as TGTGCCAGCAGCGTGGGACATAACGAGCAGTACTTC. Protein: CASSVGHNEQYF. J is TRBJ2-7 and V is TRBV5-4; possibly TRBD1 for D (6 bases). The V gene's germline CDR1 is SGHNT and CDR2 YYREEE (reference sequence). This CDR3 spans 12 amino acids. The V end was cut by 4 bases, the J end by 5 bases, with 10 bases between.

Notes on this clonotype: A read error may account for a junction end that differs from germline. The J gene is TRBJ2-6, the V gene TRBV7-9; TRBD2 aligns across 8 bases. This CDR3 is 14 amino acids long. CDR1 SEHNR and CDR2 FQNEAQ come from the germline V gene (reference sequence). The CDR3 loop reads CASSSEGRGAGEAF. CDR3 coding DNA: TGTGCCAGCAGCTCGGAGGGGCGGGGGGCGGGTGAAGCTTTC.

About this clonotype: A clone one base away is much larger, so this may be a read error. J is TRBJ1-5 and V is TRBV12-3 or TRBV12-4; D unresolved. This CDR3 has 12 amino acids. V shed 5 bases and J shed 3 bases, with 5 bases lying between them. The CDR3 DNA reads as TGTGCCAGCAGTGACGACAATCAGCCCCAGCATTTT. Translating gives CASSDDNQPQHF.

The CDR3, as DNA: TGCAGCCAAGGCGGGAGGAGGGTGGTTGGCTACACCTTC. Translation: CSQGGRRVVGYTF. The rearrangement joins TRBV29-1 to TRBJ1-2; D not resolved. Germline loops: CDR1 SQVTM, CDR2 ANQGSEA. The V gene lost 8 bases and the J gene lost 7 bases, with 20 bases spanning the gap. The CDR3 runs 13 residues.

V and J are TRBV20-1 and TRBJ1-2; weak D call: TRBD1 (5 bases). The CDR3 loop spans 14 amino acids. Germline lookup yields CDR1 DFQATT and CDR2 SNEGSKA (reference sequence). V lost 3 bases to trimming and J lost 8 bases, with 19 bases between them. The CDR3 is CSARAKGLVEGYTF. The CDR3 nucleotides are TGCAGTGCTAGGGCTAAGGGGCTAGTGGAGGGCTACACCTTC.

The chain links TRBV7-8 to TRBJ1-6, with D unresolved. Per germline, CDR1 SGHVS and CDR2 FQNEAQ. This CDR3 contains 13 residues. Trimming removed 3 bases from V and 5 bases from J, with 5 bases in between. The CDR3, as DNA: TGTGCCAGCAGCTTGGTGGATAATTCACCCCTCCACTTT. This translates into CASSLVDNSPLHF.

In its sample, this clonotype was seen a few times. This rearrangement joins TRBV2 to TRBJ2-6; no reliable D call. The germline gives CDR1 SNHLY, CDR2 FYNNEI. V was trimmed by 8 bases and J by 0 bases, leaving 11 bases between them. The CDR3 runs 15 residues. CDR3 DNA: TGTGCCAGCGGAACAGATAACTCTGGGGCCAACGTCCTGACTTTC. Amino acid sequence: CASGTDNSGANVLTF.

V gene TRBV16 combines with J gene TRBJ1-2, with D unresolved. This CDR3 region has 15 residues. The germline V gene has CDR1 KGHSY and CDR2 FQNENV. V was cut by 5 bases and J by 0 bases, with 13 bases left in between. The CDR3 reads CASSVEHSANYGYTF. The CDR3 DNA is TGTGCCAGCAGCGTTGAACACAGTGCTAACTATGGCTACACCTTC.

V and J are TRBV7-2 and TRBJ1-4; D not resolved. Germline lookup yields CDR1 SGHTA and CDR2 FQGNSA. This CDR3 region has 12 residues. The V end lost 5 bases, the J end lost 11 bases, and 12 bases lay between the germline ends. In DNA, the CDR3 is TGTGCCAGCAGCATGACGGACGGGAAACTGTTTTTT. It is translated as CASSMTDGKLFF.

There are a few counts of this clonotype. The J gene is TRBJ2-5, the V gene TRBV20-1, with 10 bases aligning to TRBD2. This CDR3 is built from 15 residues. Germline-derived CDR1 and CDR2 are DFQATT and SNEGSKA (reference sequence). J was trimmed by 2 bases and V by 4 bases; bases with no gene match: 7. CDR3: CSATSGSIRQETQYF. The CDR3, as DNA: TGCAGTGCTACTAGCGGGAGTATCCGTCAAGAGACCCAGTACTTC.